Below, 9 T cell receptor beta chains from the same sample are listed, as sequenced in a study of OX40 agonist ivuxolimab in advanced cancers. Libraries were prepared by immunoSEQ multiplex PCR; TCRdb keeps only in-frame clonotypes and omits some of them. The sample lists 27,000 or so clones, roughly 80% occurring once. The material sequenced was CD4+ or CD8+ T cells sorted from blood, taken in a trial of the OX40 agonist ivuxolimab. These receptors were collected from an adult with an advanced solid tumor such as melanoma, head and neck, liver or kidney cancer.

The V call is TRBV29-1, the J call TRBJ2-1; 11 bases align to TRBD1. Trimming removed 5 bases from V and 0 bases from J; junction bases left unmatched: 12. Germline CDR1 SQVTM, CDR2 ANQGSEA. The CDR3 contains 18 residues. CDR3 nucleotides: TGCAGCGTTCCCGGCGGGGACAGGGGGGGATCCTCCTACAATGAGCAGTTCTTC. Its translation: CSVPGGDRGGSSYNEQFF.

This chain uses TRBV7-9 with TRBJ2-1, with unresolved D. The length of the CDR3 is 12 residues. Germline loops: CDR1 SEHNR, CDR2 FQNEAQ (reference sequence). The ends were cut back, 5 bases at V and 4 bases at J, with 6 bases in the middle. The CDR3, as DNA: TGTGCCAGCAGCCACTCGTACAATGAGCAGTTCTTC. The encoded protein is CASSHSYNEQFF.

The CDR3 reads CASSYSTGYEKLFF. CDR3 bases: TGTGCCAGCAGTTACTCAACAGGGTATGAAAAACTGTTTTTT. The genes are TRBV6-5 and TRBJ1-4, with a weak D call TRBD1 (6 bases). V was pared by 0 bases and J by 6 bases, with 8 bases between. The CDR3 is 14 residues long. Germline CDR1 MNHEY, CDR2 SVGAGI.

The chain couples TRBV7-8 to TRBJ2-7; D uncertain. This CDR3 is 16 amino acids long. Trimming stripped 2 bases from V and 7 bases from J, with 21 bases between. Germline V gene data show CDR1 as SGHVS and CDR2 as FQNEAQ. The CDR3 protein is CASSLKGFDFYGEQYF. The CDR3 nucleotides read TGTGCCAGCAGCTTAAAAGGTTTCGATTTCTACGGGGAGCAGTACTTC.

V gene TRBV30 combines with J gene TRBJ1-1, with no clear D. This CDR3 is built from 11 residues. Germline V CDR1 and CDR2: GTSNPN, SVGIG (reference sequence). V was pared by 5 bases and J by 1 base, with 5 bases between. The CDR3 region has the DNA TGTGCCTGGGGACGGAACACTGAAGCTTTCTTT. Translated: CAWGRNTEAFF.

The chain recombines TRBV11-2 with TRBJ2-3; the D is unclear. Trimming shortened V by 3 bases and J by 2 bases, and 6 bases separated the two germline ends. Looked up from germline, CDR1 is SGHAT and CDR2 is FQNNGV. CDR3 length: 13 amino acids. The chain's CDR3 is CASSLTLTDTQYF. DNA for the CDR3: TGTGCCAGCAGCTTGACCCTCACAGATACGCAGTATTTT.

The chain is built from TRBV5-1 and TRBJ2-1; no definite D call. The V end was cut by 6 bases, the J end by 7 bases, with 11 bases between. The CDR3 length is 12 residues. Germline V gene sequence: CDR1 SGHRS, CDR2 YFSETQ. The CDR3 region is CASKAGLNEQFF. CDR3 coding DNA: TGCGCCAGCAAAGCTGGATTAAATGAGCAGTTCTTC. The full variable domain, rest sourced from reference TRBV5-1 and TRBJ2-1, is KAGVTQTPRYLIKTRGQQVTLSCSPISGHRSVSWYQQTPGQGLQFLFEYFSETQRNKGNFPGRFSGRQFSNSRSEMNVSTLELGDSALYLCASKAGLNEQFFGPGTRLTVL.

The chain employs TRBV5-1 and TRBJ2-7; 12 bases line up with TRBD1. The V segment lost 4 bases and the J segment 2 bases; nucleotides outside the gene matches: 4. The CDR3 runs to 15 residues. The germline CDR1 and CDR2 sequences are SGHRS and YFSETQ. Written as DNA, the CDR3 is TGCGCCAGCAGCCCCGGGACAGGGGGCGCCTACGAGCAGTACTTC. Translated, it gives CASSPGTGGAYEQYF.

The J gene is TRBJ2-5, the V gene TRBV7-3; D is uncertain. The CDR3 loop spans 13 amino acids. V lost 1 base, J lost 2 bases, and 5 bases lay in between. Germline V gene data show CDR1 as SGHTA and CDR2 as FQGTGA. CDR3 bases: TGTGCCAGCAGCTTAAAAGGGCAAGAGACCCAGTACTTC. Amino acids: CASSLKGQETQYF.